Below, 5 T cell receptor beta chains from the same sample are listed, as sequenced in a study of CD8+ T cells in alopecia areata. RNA extraction and reverse transcription yielded cDNA as sequencing template. Profiled with immunoSEQ multiplex PCR; TCRdb holds only in-frame clones, not every one. Of 200,000 to 250,000 clones listed, under 60% are singletons. Treatment noted: oral pan-JAK inhibitor, 5-10 mg twice daily. The specimen comprised CD4+ T cells sorted from blood, sampled at week 4, from a patient treated with tofacitinib. The origin of the receptors is a human donor with alopecia areata.

The count of this clone is one. The chain is built from TRBV6-5 and TRBJ1-2; unclear D gene. Germline V gene sequence: CDR1 MNHEY, CDR2 SVGAGI. V was clipped by 6 bases and J by 4 bases, with 15 bases between them. The CDR3 loop spans 14 amino acids. The CDR3, as DNA: TGTGCCAGCAGGACGCGGCAGTCATCCTATGGCTACACCTTC. Translated: CASRTRQSSYGYTF.

This clone was found a few times. The rearrangement joins TRBV15 to TRBJ2-4, with 11 bases that match TRBD1. The junction had 8 bases not matched to a gene; V was cut back by 5 bases and J by 5 bases. There are 16 residues in the CDR3. Germline lookup yields CDR1 LNHNV and CDR2 YYDKDF (reference sequence). CDR3 loop: CATSERTGGIQNIQYF. CDR3 DNA: TGTGCCACCAGCGAAAGGACAGGGGGCATCCAAAACATTCAGTACTTC. The whole variable domain, remainder taken from reference TRBV15 and TRBJ2-4, is DAMVIQNPRYQVTQFGKPVTLSCSQTLNHNVMYWYQQKSSQAPKLLFHYYDKDFNNEADTPDNFQSRRPNTSFCFLDIRSPGLGDTAMYLCATSERTGGIQNIQYFGAGTRLSVL.

The chain has TRBV30 and TRBJ1-1; possibly TRBD1 for D (6 bases). Germline-derived CDR1 and CDR2 are GTSNPN and SVGIG (reference sequence). This CDR3 region has 14 residues. The V end lost 7 bases, the J end lost 2 bases, and 17 bases lay between the germline ends. The CDR3 is CASQTGQINTEAFF. DNA for the CDR3: TGTGCCTCCCAAACGGGACAAATCAACACTGAAGCTTTCTTT.

The genes are TRBV13 and TRBJ2-1; 12 bases fit TRBD2. The V gene's germline CDR1 is PRHDT and CDR2 FYEKMQ (reference sequence). The CDR3 covers 14 residues. Trimming at V came to 5 bases and at J to 10 bases, leaving 6 bases not matched to a gene. CDR3 in amino acids: CASSAAGTSGEQFF. The CDR3 nucleotides read TGTGCCAGCAGCGCCGCCGGGACTAGCGGGGAGCAGTTCTTC. The whole variable domain, filled in from reference TRBV13 and TRBJ2-1, reads AAGVIQSPRHLIKEKRETATLKCYPIPRHDTVYWYQQGPGQDPQFLISFYEKMQSDKGSIPDRFSAQQFSDYHSELNMSSLELGDSALYFCASSAAGTSGEQFFGPGTRLTVL.

The chain links TRBV6-5 to TRBJ2-6; no clear D. This CDR3 is 14 amino acids long. Germline V CDR1 and CDR2: MNHEY, SVGAGI. V was trimmed by 4 bases and J by 0 bases, leaving 4 bases between them. Here the CDR3 reads CASSLDSGANVLTF. The DNA for the CDR3 is TGTGCCAGCAGTTTGGACTCTGGGGCCAACGTCCTGACTTTC.